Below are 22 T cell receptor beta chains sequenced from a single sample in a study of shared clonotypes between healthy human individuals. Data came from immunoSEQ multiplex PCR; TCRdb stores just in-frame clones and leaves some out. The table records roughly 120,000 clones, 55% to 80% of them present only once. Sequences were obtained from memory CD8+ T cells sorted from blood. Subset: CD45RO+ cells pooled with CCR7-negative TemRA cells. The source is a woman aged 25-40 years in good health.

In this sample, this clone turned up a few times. The CDR3 reads CASSLFGAGDSIYNEQFF. Written as DNA, the CDR3 is TGTGCCAGCAGCTTATTCGGGGCGGGAGACTCAATCTACAATGAGCAGTTCTTC. The genes are TRBV13 and TRBJ2-1, with TRBD2 matching 7 bases. Germline CDR1 reads PRHDT; CDR2 reads FYEKMQ (reference sequence). This CDR3 is built from 18 residues. Trimming cost V 2 bases and J 3 bases; bases outside gene matches: 13.

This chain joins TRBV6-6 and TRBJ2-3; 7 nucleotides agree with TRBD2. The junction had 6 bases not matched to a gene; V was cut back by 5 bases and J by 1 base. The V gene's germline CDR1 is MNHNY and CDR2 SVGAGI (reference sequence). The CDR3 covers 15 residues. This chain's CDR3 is CASSDGAGGTDTQYF. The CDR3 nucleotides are TGTGCCAGCAGTGACGGGGCGGGAGGCACAGATACGCAGTATTTT.

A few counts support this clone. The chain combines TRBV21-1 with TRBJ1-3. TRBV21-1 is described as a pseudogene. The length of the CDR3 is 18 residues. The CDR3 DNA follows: TGTGCCAGCAGCAAAGCAAAGGCCAAGACCTGCTCTGGAAACACCATATATTTT. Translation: CASSKAKAKTCSGNTIYF.

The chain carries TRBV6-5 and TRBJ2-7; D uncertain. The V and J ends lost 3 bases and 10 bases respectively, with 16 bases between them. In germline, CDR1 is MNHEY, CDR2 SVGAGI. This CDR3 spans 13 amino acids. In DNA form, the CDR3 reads TGTGCCAGCAGTTATGCCCTTGGGCAGTATCAGTACTTC. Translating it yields CASSYALGQYQYF.

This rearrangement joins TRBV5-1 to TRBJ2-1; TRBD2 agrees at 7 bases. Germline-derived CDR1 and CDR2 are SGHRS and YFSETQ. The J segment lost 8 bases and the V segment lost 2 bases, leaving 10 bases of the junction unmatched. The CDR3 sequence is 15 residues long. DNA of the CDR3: TGCGCCAGCAGCTTTTTTTGGGAGGGAACGGATGAGCAGTTCTTC. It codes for CASSFFWEGTDEQFF.

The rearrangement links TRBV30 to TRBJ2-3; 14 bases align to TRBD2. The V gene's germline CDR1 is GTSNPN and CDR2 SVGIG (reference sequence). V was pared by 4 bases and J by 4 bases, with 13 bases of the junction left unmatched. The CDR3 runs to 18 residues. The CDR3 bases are TGTGCCTGGACCCCGACTAGCGGGAGGGCCGATAGAGCAGATACGCAGTATTTT. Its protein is CAWTPTSGRADRADTQYF.

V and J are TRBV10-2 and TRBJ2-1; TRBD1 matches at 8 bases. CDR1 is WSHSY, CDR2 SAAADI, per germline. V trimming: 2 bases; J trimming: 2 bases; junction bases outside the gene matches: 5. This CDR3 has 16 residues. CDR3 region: CASSERDRGTYNEQFF. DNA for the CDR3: TGCGCCAGCAGTGAGCGCGACAGGGGCACCTACAATGAGCAGTTCTTC.

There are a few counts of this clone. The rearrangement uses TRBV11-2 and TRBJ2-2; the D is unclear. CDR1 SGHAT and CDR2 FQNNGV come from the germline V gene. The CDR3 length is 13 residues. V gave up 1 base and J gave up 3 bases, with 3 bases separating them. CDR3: CASSLADTGELFF. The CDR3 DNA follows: TGTGCCAGCAGCTTAGCTGACACCGGGGAGCTGTTTTTT.

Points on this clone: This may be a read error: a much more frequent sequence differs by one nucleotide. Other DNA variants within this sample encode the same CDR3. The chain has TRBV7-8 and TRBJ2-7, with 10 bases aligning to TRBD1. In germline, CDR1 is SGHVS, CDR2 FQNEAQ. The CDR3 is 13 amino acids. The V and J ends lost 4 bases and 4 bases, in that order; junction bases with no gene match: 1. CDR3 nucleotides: TGTGCCAGCAGCTCGGACAGGGGGTACGAGCAGTACTTC. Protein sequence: CASSSDRGYEQYF.

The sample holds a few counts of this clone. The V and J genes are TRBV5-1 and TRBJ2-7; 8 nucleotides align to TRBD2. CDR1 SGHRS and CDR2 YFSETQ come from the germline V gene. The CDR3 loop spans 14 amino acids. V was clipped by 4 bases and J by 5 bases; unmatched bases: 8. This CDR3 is CASSLTGTRDEQYF. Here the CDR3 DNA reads TGCGCCAGCAGCCTTACCGGGACTAGGGACGAGCAGTACTTC.

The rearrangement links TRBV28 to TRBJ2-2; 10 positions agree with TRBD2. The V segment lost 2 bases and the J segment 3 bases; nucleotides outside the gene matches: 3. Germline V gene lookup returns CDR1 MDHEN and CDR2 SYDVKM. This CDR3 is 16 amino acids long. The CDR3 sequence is CASSLVLAGDTGELFF. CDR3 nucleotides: TGTGCCAGCAGTTTAGTCCTAGCGGGAGACACCGGGGAGCTGTTTTTT. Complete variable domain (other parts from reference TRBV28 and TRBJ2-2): DVKVTQSSRYLVKRTGEKVFLECVQDMDHENMFWYRQDPGLGLRLIYFSYDVKMKEKGDIPEGYSVSREKKERFSLILESASTNQTSMYLCASSLVLAGDTGELFFGEGSRLTVL.

The CDR3 loop reads CASSTKVRSYEQYF. CDR3 in DNA: TGTGCCAGCAGCACGAAGGTTCGCTCCTACGAGCAGTACTTC. This chain connects TRBV5-6 to TRBJ2-7; D is uncertain. V lost 4 bases, J lost 0 bases, and 11 bases lay in between. This CDR3 is built from 14 residues. Germline V gene lookup returns CDR1 SGHDT and CDR2 YYEEEE. Supplemented by reference TRBV5-6 and TRBJ2-7, the full variable domain reads DAGVTQSPTHLIKTRGQQVTLRCSPKSGHDTVSWYQQALGQGPQFIFQYYEEEERQRGNFPDRFSGHQFPNYSSELNVNALLLGDSALYLCASSTKVRSYEQYFGPGTRLTVT.

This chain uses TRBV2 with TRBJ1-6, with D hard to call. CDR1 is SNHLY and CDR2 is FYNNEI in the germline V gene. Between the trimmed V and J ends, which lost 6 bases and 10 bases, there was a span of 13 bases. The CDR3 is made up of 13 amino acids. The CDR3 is CASSLSGMSPLHF. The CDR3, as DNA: TGTGCCAGCAGCCTAAGCGGGATGTCACCCCTCCACTTT.

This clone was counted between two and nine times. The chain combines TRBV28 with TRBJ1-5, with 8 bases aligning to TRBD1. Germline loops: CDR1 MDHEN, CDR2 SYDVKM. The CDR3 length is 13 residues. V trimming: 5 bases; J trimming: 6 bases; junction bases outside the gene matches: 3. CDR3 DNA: TGTGCCAGCAGTCCGACAGGGGTTCAGCCCCAGCATTTT. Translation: CASSPTGVQPQHF.

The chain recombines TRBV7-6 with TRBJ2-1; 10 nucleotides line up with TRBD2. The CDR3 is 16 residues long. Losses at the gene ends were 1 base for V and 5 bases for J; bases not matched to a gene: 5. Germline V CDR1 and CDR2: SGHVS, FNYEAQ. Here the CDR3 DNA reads TGTGCCAGCAGCTTAGATCTAGCGGGAGTTAACAATGAGCAGTTCTTC. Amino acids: CASSLDLAGVNNEQFF.

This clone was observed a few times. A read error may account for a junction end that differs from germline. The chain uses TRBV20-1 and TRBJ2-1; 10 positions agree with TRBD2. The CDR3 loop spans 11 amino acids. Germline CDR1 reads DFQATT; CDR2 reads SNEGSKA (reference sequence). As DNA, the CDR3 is TGCAGTGCAACCGGGACTAGCGACTTGATCTTC. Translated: CSATGTSDLIF.

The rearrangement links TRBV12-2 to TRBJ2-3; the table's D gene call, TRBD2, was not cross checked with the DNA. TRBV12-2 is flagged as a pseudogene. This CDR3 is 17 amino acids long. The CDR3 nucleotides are TGTGCACCGTGGGTCAGCGGGAGATGGATGAGCACAGATACGCAGTATTTT. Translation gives CAPWVSGRWMSTDTQYF.

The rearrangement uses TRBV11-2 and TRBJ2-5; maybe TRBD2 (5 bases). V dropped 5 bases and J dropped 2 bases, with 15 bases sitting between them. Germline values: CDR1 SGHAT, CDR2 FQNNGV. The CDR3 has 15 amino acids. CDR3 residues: CASSQPGIGQETQYF. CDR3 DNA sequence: TGTGCCAGCAGCCAGCCCGGGATCGGGCAAGAGACCCAGTACTTC.

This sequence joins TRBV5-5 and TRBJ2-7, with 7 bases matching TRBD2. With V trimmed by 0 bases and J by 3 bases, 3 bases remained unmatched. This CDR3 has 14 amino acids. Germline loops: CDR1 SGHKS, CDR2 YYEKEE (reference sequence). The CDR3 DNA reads TGTGCCAGCAGCTTGGGGCGGGAGTTCTACGAGCAGTACTTC. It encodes CASSLGREFYEQYF.

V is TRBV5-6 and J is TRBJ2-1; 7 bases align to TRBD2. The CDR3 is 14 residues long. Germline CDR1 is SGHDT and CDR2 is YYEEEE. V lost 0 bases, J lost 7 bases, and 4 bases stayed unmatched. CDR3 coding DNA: TGTGCCAGCAGCTTGGTGGGAGGGAGTAATGAGCAGTTCTTC. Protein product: CASSLVGGSNEQFF.

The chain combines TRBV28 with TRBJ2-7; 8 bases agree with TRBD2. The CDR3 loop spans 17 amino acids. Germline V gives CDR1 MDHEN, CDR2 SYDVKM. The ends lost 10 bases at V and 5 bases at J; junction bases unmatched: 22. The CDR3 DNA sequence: TGTGCCACCCTACAACCCGGGAAGCGGGAGAGGCGGGACGAGCAGTACTTC. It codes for CATLQPGKRERRDEQYF.

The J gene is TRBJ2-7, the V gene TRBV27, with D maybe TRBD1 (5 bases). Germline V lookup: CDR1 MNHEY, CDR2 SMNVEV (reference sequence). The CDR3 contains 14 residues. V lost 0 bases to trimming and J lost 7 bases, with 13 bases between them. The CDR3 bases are TGTGCCAGCAGTTTATCGGGGCCTTTCTGGGAGCAGTACTTC. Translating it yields CASSLSGPFWEQYF.